Here is one T cell receptor (beta chain) with its context. This record comes from a study of patients and donors after allogeneic stem cell transplantation. A single record per CDR3 protein comes from TCRdb applying MiXCR to the RT-PCR reads. The sample lists over 150,000 distinct CDR3 sequences, more than 35% occurring once. Deletions cut 0 bases from V and 8 bases from J, with 19 bases between. Germline V gene data show CDR1 as LGHNA and CDR2 as YSLEER. This CDR3 has 16 amino acids. This receptor was identified in a human donor who was either an allogeneic HSCT recipient or a stem cell or donor lymphocyte infusion donor (not recorded which). It is not recorded whose cells these are; they may come from a transplant donor. The material sequenced was blood, either unsorted or a sorted T cell fraction (not recorded which). The J gene is TRBJ1-2, the V gene TRBV4-3; tentatively, D is TRBD1 (5 bases). The CDR3 DNA reads as TGCGCCAGCAGCCAAGATCGGGTGATAGGGGCCAGCGGCTACACCTTC. Translation: CASSQDRVIGASGYTF.